These 26 T cell receptor beta chains originate from one sample sequenced in a study of T cells in Graves' hyperthyroidism and ophthalmopathy. TCR beta CDR3 region amplification was performed from RNA transcripts. HTBI primers were used for first-round RT-PCR of the TCR CDR3. In TCRdb, the multiplex PCR reads were re-called with MiXCR into one record per CDR3 protein. The sample holds about 380,000 distinct CDR3 sequences, 14% seen once. Material: blood. These receptor sequences come from a woman aged 25-40 years with Graves' ophthalmopathy.

This clonotype was observed at least ten times. The chain carries TRBV28 and TRBJ1-1; 10 positions match TRBD1. Germline loops: CDR1 MDHEN, CDR2 SYDVKM. The CDR3 covers 15 residues. V dropped 5 bases and J dropped 0; count of bases not matched to a gene: 3. For the CDR3, the DNA is TGTGCCAGCAGTGGGACAGGGGATCTGAACACTGAAGCTTTCTTT. Protein: CASSGTGDLNTEAFF.

This clonotype was detected ten times or more. CDR3 loop: CASSRRDRAFYEQYF. The CDR3 DNA reads TGTGCCAGCAGTCGCCGGGACAGGGCTTTCTACGAGCAGTACTTC. V usage is TRBV6-1 and J usage is TRBJ2-7, with 9 nucleotides matching TRBD1. Germline loops: CDR1 MNHNS, CDR2 SASEGT. After removal of 5 bases from V and 3 bases from J, the junction contained 8 bases not matched to a gene. The CDR3 loop spans 15 amino acids.

This clonotype was counted a few times. The genes are TRBV20-1 and TRBJ1-5; possible D gene TRBD1, 5 bases. CDR1 is DFQATT, CDR2 SNEGSKA, per germline (reference sequence). Trimming left V 5 bases short and J 6 bases short, with 11 bases between. The CDR3 has 12 residues. The CDR3 DNA is TGCAGTGCTGGGGCAGGAGGTCAGCCCCAGCATTTT. Translating gives CSAGAGGQPQHF.

This clonotype was detected ten times or more. The chain couples TRBV9 to TRBJ2-7, with TRBD2 matching 8 bases. The germline gives CDR1 SGDLS, CDR2 YYNGEE. The CDR3 covers 16 residues. V shed 3 bases, J shed 3 bases, and the junction held 11 bases outside the gene matches. CDR3 coding DNA: TGTGCCAGCAGCGCCGGGGGGGGGAGAGGAGTCTACGAGCAGTACTTC. It specifies CASSAGGGRGVYEQYF.

Remarks on this clonotype: At one end, the junction sequence differs from germline, possibly due to a read error. This rearrangement joins TRBV5-1 to TRBJ2-7; 7 positions match TRBD1. Germline V lookup: CDR1 SGHRS, CDR2 YFSETQ. The CDR3 extends over 16 amino acids. The DNA for the CDR3 is TGCGCCAGCAGCCTTCCTGCGCCGGGACAGAAATACGGGCAGTACTTC. Its protein product is CASSLPAPGQKYGQYF.

This clonotype has a count of ten or more. V usage is TRBV27 and J usage is TRBJ1-1; D not certain. The germline gives CDR1 MNHEY, CDR2 SMNVEV (reference sequence). The CDR3 extends over 15 amino acids. Trimming left V 3 bases short and J 7 bases short, with 18 bases between. CDR3 region: CASSLSSSRLDEAFF. The CDR3 DNA is TGTGCCAGCAGTTTGAGCAGTTCTCGGTTGGATGAAGCTTTCTTT.

The chain has TRBV20-1 and TRBJ1-5, with a tentative D call TRBD1 (6 bases). The length of the CDR3 is 15 residues. Trimming left V 2 bases short and J 3 bases short, with 14 bases between. The V gene's germline CDR1 is DFQATT and CDR2 SNEGSKA (reference sequence). The CDR3 here is CSARRGRGDNQPQHF. DNA of the CDR3: TGCAGTGCTAGACGAGGCAGGGGCGACAATCAGCCCCAGCATTTT.

This clonotype was counted many times. The chain is built from TRBV6-1 and TRBJ2-5; maybe TRBD2 (5 bases). Trimming stripped 1 base from V and 5 bases from J, with 11 bases between. The length of the CDR3 is 14 residues. CDR1 is MNHNS, CDR2 SASEGT, per germline. The CDR3 here is CASSEDLRRETQYF. In nucleotides, the CDR3 is TGTGCCAGCAGTGAAGACCTAAGGAGGGAGACCCAGTACTTC.

This clonotype occurred many times. The chain joins TRBV15 to TRBJ2-5, with 12 bases that match TRBD2. V gave up 6 bases and J gave up 1 base; unmatched junction bases: 12. From germline, CDR1 is LNHNV and CDR2 YYDKDF (reference sequence). This CDR3 region has 18 residues. The CDR3 DNA reads as TGTGCCACCAGGGTTGTTTTGACTAGCGGGGGACCCCAAGAGACCCAGTACTTC. The encoded protein is CATRVVLTSGGPQETQYF.

This clonotype was seen a handful of times. A read error is possible here, since a much larger clone lies one base away. This chain joins TRBV3-1 and TRBJ2-7, with D unresolved. The length of the CDR3 is 12 residues. Germline V gene sequence: CDR1 LGHDT, CDR2 YNNKEL (reference sequence). The CDR3 DNA sequence: TGTGCCAGCAGCGAAAACAGCTACGGGCAGTACTTC. This encodes CASSENSYGQYF.

This clonotype occurred many times. The chain couples TRBV24-1 to TRBJ1-2; 7 nucleotides agree with TRBD1. CDR3 length equals 15 residues. Per germline, CDR1 KGHDR and CDR2 SFDVKD. J lost 3 bases, V lost 2 bases, and 5 bases had no gene match. The CDR3 sequence is CATSDSGTDDYGYTF. DNA for the CDR3: TGTGCCACCAGTGATTCCGGGACAGACGACTATGGCTACACCTTC.

In the case of this clonotype: A read error is possible here, since a much larger clone lies one base away. This CDR3 fails to terminate in the conserved phenylalanine or tryptophan, so it likely reflects a read error. CDR3 protein: CASSPDLRDYGYTS. CDR3 DNA: TGTGCCAGCAGCCCAGATCTGAGGGACTATGGCTACACCTCC. The chain carries TRBV3-1 and TRBJ1-2; D gene ambiguous. The CDR3 is made up of 14 amino acids. Trimming removed 4 bases from V and 3 bases from J, with 12 bases in between. Germline values: CDR1 LGHDT, CDR2 YNNKEL (reference sequence).

This clonotype was recorded many times. In nucleotides, the CDR3 is TGTGCCAGCAGCTTAACCCTAACTAGCGGGGGGTCCCAGTACTTC. Protein sequence: CASSLTLTSGGSQYF. J is TRBJ2-5 and V is TRBV7-9, with 12 bases identical to TRBD2. The germline gives CDR1 SEHNR, CDR2 FQNEAQ (reference sequence). This CDR3 contains 15 residues. With 2 bases clipped from V and 9 bases from J, the junction kept 7 bases outside the gene matches.

At least ten counts were recorded for this clonotype. The chain uses TRBV12-3 or TRBV12-4 and TRBJ2-5, with unresolved D. This CDR3 is 15 amino acids long. V was clipped by 6 bases and J by 2 bases, with 16 bases between them. The CDR3 loop reads CASSRPPGSQETQYF. CDR3 bases: TGTGCCAGCAGCCGACCTCCCGGATCGCAAGAGACCCAGTACTTC.

The V and J genes are TRBV6-1 and TRBJ2-3, with 7 bases identical to TRBD2. There are 13 residues in the CDR3. Germline CDR1 and CDR2: MNHNS and SASEGT. V lost 8 bases and J lost 1; bases outside the gene matches: 3. The chain's CDR3 is CASRGVRTDTQYF. The CDR3 region has the DNA TGTGCCAGCCGGGGGGTGCGCACAGATACGCAGTATTTT.

This clonotype was detected many times. The chain is built from TRBV10-3 and TRBJ2-3; D may match TRBD1 or TRBD2 (5 bases each). V lost 7 bases and J 0 bases, leaving 14 bases between the germline ends. Germline V gene lookup returns CDR1 ENHRY and CDR2 SYGVKD. CDR3 length: 15 residues. The CDR3 sequence is CAITPGGPSTDTQYF. The CDR3 region has the DNA TGTGCCATCACTCCTGGGGGACCGAGCACAGATACGCAGTATTTT.

This clonotype has a count of ten or more. The chain uses TRBV20-1 and TRBJ2-6; 7 bases align to TRBD1. The V and J ends lost 4 bases and 2 bases, in that order; junction bases with no gene match: 8. CDR3 length equals 16 residues. Germline CDR1 reads DFQATT; CDR2 reads SNEGSKA (reference sequence). This CDR3 reads CSAKPADRAGANVLTF. The CDR3 nucleotides are TGCAGTGCTAAACCAGCAGACAGGGCTGGGGCCAACGTCCTGACTTTC.

V and J are TRBV12-3 or TRBV12-4 and TRBJ2-2; possibly TRBD1 or TRBD2 for D (6 bases each). V was trimmed by 7 bases and J by 2 bases, leaving 14 bases between them. The CDR3 covers 15 residues. CDR3 loop: CASIREGGNTGELFF. DNA for the CDR3: TGTGCCAGCATCAGAGAGGGGGGCAACACCGGGGAGCTGTTTTTT.

This clonotype has only a few counts. CDR3 amino acids: CASSDRSGGALETQYF. CDR3 nucleotides: TGTGCCAGCAGCGACCGTAGCGGGGGTGCGTTGGAGACCCAGTACTTC. This chain uses TRBV9 with TRBJ2-5, with TRBD2 matching over 9 bases. The V and J ends lost 3 bases and 5 bases, in that order; junction bases with no gene match: 11. CDR3 length: 16 residues. CDR1 and CDR2 (germline): SGDLS, YYNGEE.

This clonotype has at least ten counts. The J gene is TRBJ2-7, the V gene TRBV3-1; D unresolved. The germline V gene has CDR1 LGHDT and CDR2 YNNKEL (reference sequence). V was shortened by 1 base and J by 1 base, with 14 bases between the two germline ends. This CDR3 has 16 amino acids. The CDR3 DNA is TGTGCCAGCAGCCAAGCTAGTCAGCCTACATCCTACGAGCAGTACTTC. Translating it yields CASSQASQPTSYEQYF.

This clonotype was seen repeatedly, ten times or more. J is TRBJ1-5 and V is TRBV28; 7 nucleotides match TRBD1. Looked up from germline, CDR1 is MDHEN and CDR2 is SYDVKM. This CDR3 region has 15 residues. The V gene end was trimmed by 5 bases and the J gene end by 1 base; junction bases not matched to a gene: 5. In DNA, the CDR3 is TGTGCCAGCAGTGTAAGACAGGGCAGCAATCAGCCCCAGCATTTT. Translated, it gives CASSVRQGSNQPQHF. The variable domain in full, with the rest retrieved from reference TRBV28 and TRBJ1-5, is DVKVTQSSRYLVKRTGEKVFLECVQDMDHENMFWYRQDPGLGLRLIYFSYDVKMKEKGDIPEGYSVSREKKERFSLILESASTNQTSMYLCASSVRQGSNQPQHFGDGTRLSIL.

This clonotype was detected many times. The chain combines TRBV30 with TRBJ1-1; 8 bases map to TRBD1. The ends lost 2 bases at V and 2 bases at J; junction bases unmatched: 7. The CDR3 has 15 amino acids. CDR1 is GTSNPN and CDR2 is SVGIG in the germline V gene (reference sequence). The CDR3 bases are TGTGCCTGGAGTCTTACAGGGACAGGCAACACTGAAGCTTTCTTT. Its protein product is CAWSLTGTGNTEAFF.

This clonotype has a count of ten or more. The gene calls are TRBV7-6 and TRBJ2-5, with TRBD2 identical over 9 bases. CDR1 SGHVS and CDR2 FNYEAQ come from the germline V gene. After removal of 1 base from V and 4 bases from J, the junction contained 7 bases not matched to a gene. The CDR3 is 16 residues long. CDR3 in amino acids: CASSLESAGGLETQYF. Here the CDR3 DNA reads TGTGCCAGCAGCTTAGAGTCTGCGGGGGGGCTAGAGACCCAGTACTTC.

Ten or more counts support this clonotype. The chain's CDR3 is CSAKGLADTGELFF. CDR3 in DNA: TGCAGTGCTAAGGGACTAGCGGACACCGGGGAGCTGTTTTTT. The chain couples TRBV20-1 to TRBJ2-2; TRBD2 matches at 11 bases. The CDR3 runs 14 residues. V gave up 4 bases and J gave up 3 bases; unmatched junction bases: 1. Germline values: CDR1 DFQATT, CDR2 SNEGSKA (reference sequence).

This clonotype has ten or more counts. The V and J genes are TRBV5-6 and TRBJ2-6; D may be TRBD1 (5 bases). The CDR3 is 15 residues long. The germline V gene encodes CDR1 SGHDT and CDR2 YYEEEE. Trimming took 7 bases from V and 2 from J, leaving 13 bases between them. DNA of the CDR3: TGTGCCAGCCTGTTGGGGCAAGCTGGGGCCAACGTCCTGACTTTC. Protein: CASLLGQAGANVLTF.

Concerning this clonotype: Given a much more abundant clone one base away, this may be a read error. The J gene is TRBJ1-5, the V gene TRBV20-1; D ambiguous. The CDR3 contains 14 residues. Germline-derived CDR1 and CDR2 are DFQATT and SNEGSKA (reference sequence). Trimming removed 0 bases from V and 11 bases from J, with 17 bases in between. Here the CDR3 DNA reads TGCAGTGCTAGAGATGTGGAGGTTCATTGGTCCCAGCATTTT. Amino acid sequence: CSARDVEVHWSQHF.